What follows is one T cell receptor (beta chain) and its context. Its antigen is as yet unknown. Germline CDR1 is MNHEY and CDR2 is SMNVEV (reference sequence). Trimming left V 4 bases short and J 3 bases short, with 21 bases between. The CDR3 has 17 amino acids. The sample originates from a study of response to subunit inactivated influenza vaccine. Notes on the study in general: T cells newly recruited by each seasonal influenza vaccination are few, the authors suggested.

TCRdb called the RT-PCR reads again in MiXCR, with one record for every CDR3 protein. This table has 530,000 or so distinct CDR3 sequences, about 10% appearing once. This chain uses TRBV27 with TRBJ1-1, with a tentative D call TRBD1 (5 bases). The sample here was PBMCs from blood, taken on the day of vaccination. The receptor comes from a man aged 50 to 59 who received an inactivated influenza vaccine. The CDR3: CASSSPGTNRGDTEAFF. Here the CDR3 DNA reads TGTGCCAGCAGTTCACCCGGGACCAACCGGGGGGACACTGAAGCTTTCTTT.